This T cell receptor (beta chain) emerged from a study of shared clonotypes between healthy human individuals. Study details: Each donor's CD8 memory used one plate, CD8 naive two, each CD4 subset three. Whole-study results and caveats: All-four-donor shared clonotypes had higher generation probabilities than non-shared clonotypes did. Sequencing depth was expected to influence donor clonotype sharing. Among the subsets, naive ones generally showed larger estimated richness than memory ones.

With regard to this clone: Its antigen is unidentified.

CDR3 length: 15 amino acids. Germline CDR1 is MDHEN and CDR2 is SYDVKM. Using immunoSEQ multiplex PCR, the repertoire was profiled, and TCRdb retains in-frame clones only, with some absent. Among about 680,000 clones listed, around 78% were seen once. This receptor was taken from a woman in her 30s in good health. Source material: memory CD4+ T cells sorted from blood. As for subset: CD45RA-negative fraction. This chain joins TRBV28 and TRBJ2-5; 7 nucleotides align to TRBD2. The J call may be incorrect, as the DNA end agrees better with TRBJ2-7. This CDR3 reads CASRPTTSEVYEQYF. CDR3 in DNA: TGTGCCAGCAGACCAACCACTAGCGAGGTCTACGAGCAGTACTTC.